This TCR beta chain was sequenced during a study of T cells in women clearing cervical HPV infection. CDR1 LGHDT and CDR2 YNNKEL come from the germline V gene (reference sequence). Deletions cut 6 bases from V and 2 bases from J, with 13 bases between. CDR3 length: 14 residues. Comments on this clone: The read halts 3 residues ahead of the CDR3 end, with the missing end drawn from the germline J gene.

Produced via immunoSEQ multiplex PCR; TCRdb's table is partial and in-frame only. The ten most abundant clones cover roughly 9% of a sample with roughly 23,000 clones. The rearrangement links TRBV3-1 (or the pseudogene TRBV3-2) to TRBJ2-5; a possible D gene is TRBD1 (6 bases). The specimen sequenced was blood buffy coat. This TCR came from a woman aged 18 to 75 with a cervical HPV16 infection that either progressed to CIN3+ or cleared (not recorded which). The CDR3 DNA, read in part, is TGTGCCAGCAGTCAACCAGGGGTTCAAGAGACC. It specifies CASSQPGVQET. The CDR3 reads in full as CASSQPGVQETQYF.